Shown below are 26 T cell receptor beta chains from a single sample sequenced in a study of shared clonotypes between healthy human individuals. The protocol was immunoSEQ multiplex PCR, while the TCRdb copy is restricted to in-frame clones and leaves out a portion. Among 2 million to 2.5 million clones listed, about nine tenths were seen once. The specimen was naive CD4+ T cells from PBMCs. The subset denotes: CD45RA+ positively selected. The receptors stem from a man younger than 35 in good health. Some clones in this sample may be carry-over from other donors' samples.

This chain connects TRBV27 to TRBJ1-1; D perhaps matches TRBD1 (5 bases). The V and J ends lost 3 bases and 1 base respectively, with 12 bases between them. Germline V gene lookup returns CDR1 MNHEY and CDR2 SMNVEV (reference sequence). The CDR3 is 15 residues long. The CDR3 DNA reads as TGTGCCAGCAGTTTTATCGGACAAAGGAACACTGAAGCTTTCTTT. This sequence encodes CASSFIGQRNTEAFF.

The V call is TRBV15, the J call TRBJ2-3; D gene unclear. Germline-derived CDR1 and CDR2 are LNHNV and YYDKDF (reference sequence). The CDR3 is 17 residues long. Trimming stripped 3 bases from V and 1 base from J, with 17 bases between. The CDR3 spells CATSRTGVGRGTDTQYF. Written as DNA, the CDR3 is TGTGCCACCAGCAGGACTGGCGTGGGTCGCGGCACAGATACGCAGTATTTT.

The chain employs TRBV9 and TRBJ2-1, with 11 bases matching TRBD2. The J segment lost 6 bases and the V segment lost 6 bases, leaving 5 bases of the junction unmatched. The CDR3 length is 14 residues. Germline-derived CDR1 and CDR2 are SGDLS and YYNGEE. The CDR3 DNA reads TGTGCCAGCAACAGACTAGCGGGATTCAATGAGCAGTTCTTC. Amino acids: CASNRLAGFNEQFF.

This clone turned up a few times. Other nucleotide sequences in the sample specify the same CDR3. The DNA for the CDR3 is TGCAGTGCTGTAACGAACACTGAAGCTTTCTTT. Protein product: CSAVTNTEAFF. This chain joins TRBV20-1 and TRBJ1-1, with no clear D. The CDR3 is 11 residues long. The ends were cut back, 5 bases at V and 1 base at J, with 5 bases in the middle. Germline V lookup: CDR1 DFQATT, CDR2 SNEGSKA (reference sequence).

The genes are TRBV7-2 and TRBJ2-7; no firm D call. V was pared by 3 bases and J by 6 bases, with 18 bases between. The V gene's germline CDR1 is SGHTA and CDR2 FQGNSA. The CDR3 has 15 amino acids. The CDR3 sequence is CASSFGTTNRAEQYF. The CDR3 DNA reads TGTGCCAGCAGCTTCGGCACCACGAACCGGGCCGAGCAGTACTTC. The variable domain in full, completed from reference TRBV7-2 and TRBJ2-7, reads GAGVSQSPSNKVTEKGKDVELRCDPISGHTALYWYRQSLGQGLEFLIYFQGNSAPDKSGLPSDRFSAERTGGSVSTLTIQRTQQEDSAVYLCASSFGTTNRAEQYFGPGTRLTVT.

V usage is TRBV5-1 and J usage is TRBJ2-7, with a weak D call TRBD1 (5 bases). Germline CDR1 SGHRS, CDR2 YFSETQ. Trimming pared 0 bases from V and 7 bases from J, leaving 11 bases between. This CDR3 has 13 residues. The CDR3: CASSLAAGFEQYF. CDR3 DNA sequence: TGCGCCAGCAGCTTGGCCGCAGGGTTTGAGCAGTACTTC.

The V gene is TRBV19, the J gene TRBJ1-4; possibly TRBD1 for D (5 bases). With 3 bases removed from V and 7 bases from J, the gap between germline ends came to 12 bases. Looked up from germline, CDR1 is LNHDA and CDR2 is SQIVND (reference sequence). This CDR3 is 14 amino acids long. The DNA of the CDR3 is TGTGCCAGTAGTATCCCAGGGACTCCTGAAAAACTGTTTTTT. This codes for CASSIPGTPEKLFF.

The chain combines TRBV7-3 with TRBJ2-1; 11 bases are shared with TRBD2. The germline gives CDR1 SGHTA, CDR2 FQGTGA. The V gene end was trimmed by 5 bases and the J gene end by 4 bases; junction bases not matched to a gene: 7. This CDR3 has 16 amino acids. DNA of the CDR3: TGTGCCAGCAGCGACACCGGGACTAGCGGTTACAATGAGCAGTTCTTC. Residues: CASSDTGTSGYNEQFF.

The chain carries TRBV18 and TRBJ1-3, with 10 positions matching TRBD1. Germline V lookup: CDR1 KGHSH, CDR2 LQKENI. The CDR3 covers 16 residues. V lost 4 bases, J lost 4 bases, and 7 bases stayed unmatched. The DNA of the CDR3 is TGTGCCAGCTCACGACCGGGACAGGGGTCCGGAAACACCATATATTTT. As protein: CASSRPGQGSGNTIYF.

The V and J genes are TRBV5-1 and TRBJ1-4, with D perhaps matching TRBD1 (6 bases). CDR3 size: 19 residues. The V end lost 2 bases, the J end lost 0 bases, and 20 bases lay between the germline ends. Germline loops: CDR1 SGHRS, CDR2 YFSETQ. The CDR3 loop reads CASSLGRGYGAATNEKLFF. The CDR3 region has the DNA TGCGCCAGCAGCTTAGGCAGGGGTTACGGAGCTGCAACTAATGAAAAACTGTTTTTT.

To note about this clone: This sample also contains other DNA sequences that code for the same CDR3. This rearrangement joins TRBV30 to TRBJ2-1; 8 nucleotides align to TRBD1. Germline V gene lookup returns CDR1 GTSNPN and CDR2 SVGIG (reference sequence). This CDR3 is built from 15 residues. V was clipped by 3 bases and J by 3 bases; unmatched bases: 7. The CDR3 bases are TGTGCCTGGAGCGTAGGACAGGGTTACTACAATGAGCAGTTCTTC. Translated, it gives CAWSVGQGYYNEQFF. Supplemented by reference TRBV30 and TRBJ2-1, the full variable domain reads SQTIHQWPATLVQPVGSPLSLECTVEGTSNPNLYWYRQAAGRGLQLLFYSVGIGQISSEVPQNLSASRPQDRQFILSSKKLLLSDSGFYLCAWSVGQGYYNEQFFGPGTRLTVL.

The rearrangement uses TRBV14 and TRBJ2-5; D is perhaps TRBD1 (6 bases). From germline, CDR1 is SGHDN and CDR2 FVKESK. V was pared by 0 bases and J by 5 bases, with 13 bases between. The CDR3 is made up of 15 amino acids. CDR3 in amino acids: CASSQETGYGETQYF. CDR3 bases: TGTGCCAGCAGCCAAGAGACAGGTTACGGGGAGACCCAGTACTTC.

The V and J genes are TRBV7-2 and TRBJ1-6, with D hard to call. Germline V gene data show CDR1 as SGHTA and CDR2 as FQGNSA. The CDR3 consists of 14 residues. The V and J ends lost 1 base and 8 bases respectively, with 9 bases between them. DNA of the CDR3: TGTGCCAGCAGCTTAGGCGCGGGAGATTCACCCCTCCACTTT. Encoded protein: CASSLGAGDSPLHF.

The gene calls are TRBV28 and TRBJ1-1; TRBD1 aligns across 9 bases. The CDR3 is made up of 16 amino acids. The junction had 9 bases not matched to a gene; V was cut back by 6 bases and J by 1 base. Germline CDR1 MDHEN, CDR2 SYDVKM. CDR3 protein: CASRGQGLGGNTEAFF. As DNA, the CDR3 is TGTGCCAGCAGGGGACAGGGATTAGGCGGGAACACTGAAGCTTTCTTT.

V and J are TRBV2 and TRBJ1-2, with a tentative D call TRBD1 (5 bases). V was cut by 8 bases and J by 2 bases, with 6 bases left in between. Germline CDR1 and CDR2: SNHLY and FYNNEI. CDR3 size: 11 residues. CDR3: CASRDNYGYTF. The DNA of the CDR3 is TGTGCCAGCCGGGACAACTATGGCTACACCTTC.

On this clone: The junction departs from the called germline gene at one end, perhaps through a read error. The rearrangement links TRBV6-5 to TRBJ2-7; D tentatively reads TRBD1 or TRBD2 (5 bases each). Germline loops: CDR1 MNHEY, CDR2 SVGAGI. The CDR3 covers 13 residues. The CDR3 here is CASSYTRDGLTFF. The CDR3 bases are TGTGCCAGCAGTTACACCCGGGACGGTTTGACGTTTTTC.

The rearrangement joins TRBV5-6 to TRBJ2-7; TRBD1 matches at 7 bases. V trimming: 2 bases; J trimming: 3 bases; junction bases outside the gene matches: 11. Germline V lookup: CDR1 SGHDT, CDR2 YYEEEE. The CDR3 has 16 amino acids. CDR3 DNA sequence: TGTGCCAGCAGCTTCAGCCTAGACAGGGAAGGCTACGAGCAGTACTTC. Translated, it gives CASSFSLDREGYEQYF.

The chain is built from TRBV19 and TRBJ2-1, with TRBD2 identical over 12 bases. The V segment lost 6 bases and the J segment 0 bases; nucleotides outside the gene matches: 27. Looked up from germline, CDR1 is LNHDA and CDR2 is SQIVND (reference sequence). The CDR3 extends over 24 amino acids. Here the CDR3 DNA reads TGTGCCAGTAGCCCCGCCCCCGGAGGGGTGTTGGGACTAGCGGGTGTTAGCTCCTACAATGAGCAGTTCTTC. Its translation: CASSPAPGGVLGLAGVSSYNEQFF.

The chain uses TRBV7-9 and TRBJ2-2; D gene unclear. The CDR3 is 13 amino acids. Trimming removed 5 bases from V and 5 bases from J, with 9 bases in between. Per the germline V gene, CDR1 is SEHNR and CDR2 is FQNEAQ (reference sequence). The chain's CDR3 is CASSRVWTGELFF. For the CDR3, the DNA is TGTGCCAGCAGCCGCGTGTGGACCGGGGAGCTGTTTTTT.

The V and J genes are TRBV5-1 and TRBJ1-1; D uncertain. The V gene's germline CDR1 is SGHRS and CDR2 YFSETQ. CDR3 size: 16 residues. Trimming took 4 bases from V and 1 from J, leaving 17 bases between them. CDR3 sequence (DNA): TGCGCCAGCAGCCTACCCGGCTCCGCAGGGAACACTGAAGCTTTCTTT. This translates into CASSLPGSAGNTEAFF.

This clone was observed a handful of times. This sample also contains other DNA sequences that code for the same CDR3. The CDR3 coding sequence is TGCGCCAGCAGCTTGGTGGGAGCGGGCACCGGGGAGCTGTTTTTT. It specifies CASSLVGAGTGELFF. This chain connects TRBV5-1 to TRBJ2-2, with a possible D match to TRBD2 (6 bases). The V gene's germline CDR1 is SGHRS and CDR2 YFSETQ. The CDR3 is 15 residues long. Trimming left V 0 bases short and J 4 bases short, with 10 bases between.

CDR3 amino acids: CASSLEVRSEQFF. The DNA for the CDR3 is TGTGCCAGCAGCTTAGAAGTTAGGTCAGAGCAGTTCTTC. V is TRBV7-3 and J is TRBJ2-1, with no clear D. CDR3 length: 13 amino acids. Trimming shortened V by 2 bases and J by 10 bases, and 12 bases separated the two germline ends. Looked up from germline, CDR1 is SGHTA and CDR2 is FQGTGA. The full variable domain, its missing parts supplied by reference TRBV7-3 and TRBJ2-1, is GAGVSQTPSNKVTEKGKYVELRCDPISGHTALYWYRQSLGQGPEFLIYFQGTGAADDSGLPNDRFFAVRPEGSVSTLKIQRTERGDSAVYLCASSLEVRSEQFFGPGTRLTVL.

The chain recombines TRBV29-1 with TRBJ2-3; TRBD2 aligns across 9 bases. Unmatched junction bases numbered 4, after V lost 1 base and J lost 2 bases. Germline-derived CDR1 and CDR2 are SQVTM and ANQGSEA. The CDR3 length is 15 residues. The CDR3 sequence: CSVEGTSAHTDTQYF. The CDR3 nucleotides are TGCAGCGTTGAAGGGACTAGCGCCCACACAGATACGCAGTATTTT.

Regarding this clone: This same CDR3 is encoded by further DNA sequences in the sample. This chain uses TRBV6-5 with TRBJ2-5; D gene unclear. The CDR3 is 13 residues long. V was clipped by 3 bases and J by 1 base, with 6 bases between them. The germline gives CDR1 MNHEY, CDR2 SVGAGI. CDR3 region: CASSYARQETQYF. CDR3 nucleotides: TGTGCCAGCAGTTATGCGCGCCAAGAGACCCAGTACTTC.

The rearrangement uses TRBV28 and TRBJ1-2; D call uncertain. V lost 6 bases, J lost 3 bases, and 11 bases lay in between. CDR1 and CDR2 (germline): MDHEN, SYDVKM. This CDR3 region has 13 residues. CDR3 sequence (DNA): TGTGCCAGCAGCTTTCAGGCGGACTATGGCTACACCTTC. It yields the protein CASSFQADYGYTF.

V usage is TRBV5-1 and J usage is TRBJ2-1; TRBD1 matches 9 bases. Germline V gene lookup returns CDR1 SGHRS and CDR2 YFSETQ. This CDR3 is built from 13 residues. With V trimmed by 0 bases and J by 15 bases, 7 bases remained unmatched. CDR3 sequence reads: CASSLGPGQGWFF. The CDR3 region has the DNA TGCGCCAGCAGCTTGGGACCGGGACAGGGCTGGTTCTTC.